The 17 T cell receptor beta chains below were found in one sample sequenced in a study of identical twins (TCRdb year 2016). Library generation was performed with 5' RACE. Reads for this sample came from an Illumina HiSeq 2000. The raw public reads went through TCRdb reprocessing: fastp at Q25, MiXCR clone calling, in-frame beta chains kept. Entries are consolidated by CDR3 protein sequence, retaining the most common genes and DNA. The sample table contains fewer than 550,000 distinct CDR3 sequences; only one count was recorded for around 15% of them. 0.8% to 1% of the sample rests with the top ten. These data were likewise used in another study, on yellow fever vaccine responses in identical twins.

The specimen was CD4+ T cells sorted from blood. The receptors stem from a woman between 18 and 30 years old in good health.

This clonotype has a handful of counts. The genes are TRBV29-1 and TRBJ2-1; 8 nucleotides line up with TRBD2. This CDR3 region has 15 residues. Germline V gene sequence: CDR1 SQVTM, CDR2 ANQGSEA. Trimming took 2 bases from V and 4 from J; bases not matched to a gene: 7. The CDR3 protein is CSVEKGTSGYNEQFF. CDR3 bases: TGCAGCGTTGAAAAGGGGACTAGTGGATACAATGAGCAGTTCTTC.

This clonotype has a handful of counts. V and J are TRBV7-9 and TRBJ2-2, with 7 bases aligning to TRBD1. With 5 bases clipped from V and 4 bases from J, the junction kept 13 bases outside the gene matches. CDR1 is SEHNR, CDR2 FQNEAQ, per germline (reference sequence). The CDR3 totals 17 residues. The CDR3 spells CASSKRARNRGTGELFF. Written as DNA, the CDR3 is TGTGCCAGCAGCAAGCGCGCGAGGAACAGGGGCACCGGGGAGCTGTTTTTT.

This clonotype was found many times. CDR3 loop: CASSQGTSGARQFF. CDR3 DNA: TGTGCCAGCAGCCAAGGGACTAGCGGGGCCCGGCAGTTCTTC. The chain is built from TRBV3-1 and TRBJ2-1; 12 nucleotides match TRBD2. Germline values: CDR1 LGHDT, CDR2 YNNKEL (reference sequence). The CDR3 is 14 amino acids. The trim removed 1 base at V and 12 bases at J, leaving 4 bases unmatched.

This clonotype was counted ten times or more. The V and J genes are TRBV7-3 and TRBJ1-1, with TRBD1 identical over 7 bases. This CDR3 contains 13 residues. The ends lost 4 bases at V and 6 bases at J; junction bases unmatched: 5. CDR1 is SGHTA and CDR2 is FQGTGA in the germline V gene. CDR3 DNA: TGTGCCAGCAGCTACCGACAGGGCGCTGAAGCTTTCTTT. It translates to CASSYRQGAEAFF. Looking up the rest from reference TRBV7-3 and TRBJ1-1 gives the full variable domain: GAGVSQTPSNKVTEKGKYVELRCDPISGHTALYWYRQSLGQGPEFLIYFQGTGAADDSGLPNDRFFAVRPEGSVSTLKIQRTERGDSAVYLCASSYRQGAEAFFGQGTRLTVV.

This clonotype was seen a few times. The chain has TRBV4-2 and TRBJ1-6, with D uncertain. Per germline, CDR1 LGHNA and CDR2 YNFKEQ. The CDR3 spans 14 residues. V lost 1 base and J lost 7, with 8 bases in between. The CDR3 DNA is TGTGCCAGCAGCCAAGGGACGGGAAATTCACCCCTCCACTTT. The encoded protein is CASSQGTGNSPLHF.

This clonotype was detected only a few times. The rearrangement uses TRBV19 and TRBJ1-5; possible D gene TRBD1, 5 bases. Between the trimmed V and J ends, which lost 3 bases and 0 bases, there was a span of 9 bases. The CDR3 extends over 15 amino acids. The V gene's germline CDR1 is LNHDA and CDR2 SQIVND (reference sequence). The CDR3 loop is CASSIGGASNQPQHF. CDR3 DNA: TGTGCCAGTAGTATTGGAGGGGCTAGCAATCAGCCCCAGCATTTT.

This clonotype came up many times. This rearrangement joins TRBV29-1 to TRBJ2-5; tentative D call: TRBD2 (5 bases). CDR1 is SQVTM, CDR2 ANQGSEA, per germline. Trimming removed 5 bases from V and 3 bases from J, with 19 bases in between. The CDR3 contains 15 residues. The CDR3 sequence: CSVFPQYVGEETQYF. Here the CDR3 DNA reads TGCAGCGTTTTCCCCCAGTATGTGGGAGAAGAGACCCAGTACTTC.

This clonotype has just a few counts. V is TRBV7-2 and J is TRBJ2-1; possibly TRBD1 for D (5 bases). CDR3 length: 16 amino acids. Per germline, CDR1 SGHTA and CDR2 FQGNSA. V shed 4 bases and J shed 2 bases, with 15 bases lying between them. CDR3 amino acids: CASSSGPPRPYNEQFF. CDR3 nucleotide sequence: TGTGCCAGCAGCTCAGGGCCGCCGCGGCCCTACAATGAGCAGTTCTTC.

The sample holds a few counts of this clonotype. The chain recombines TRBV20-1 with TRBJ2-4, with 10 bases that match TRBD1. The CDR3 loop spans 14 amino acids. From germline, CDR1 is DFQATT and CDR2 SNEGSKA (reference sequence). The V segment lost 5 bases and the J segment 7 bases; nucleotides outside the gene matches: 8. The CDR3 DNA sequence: TGCAGTGCTCAACCGGGACAGGGGACTAACATTCAGTACTTC. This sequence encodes CSAQPGQGTNIQYF.

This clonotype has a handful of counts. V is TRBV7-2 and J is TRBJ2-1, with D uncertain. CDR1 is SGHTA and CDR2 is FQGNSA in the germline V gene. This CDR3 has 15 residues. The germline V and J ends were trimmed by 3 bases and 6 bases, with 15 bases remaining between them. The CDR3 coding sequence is TGTGCCAGCAGCTTCACCCCCGTGTCTCTCAATGAGCAGTTCTTC. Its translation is CASSFTPVSLNEQFF.

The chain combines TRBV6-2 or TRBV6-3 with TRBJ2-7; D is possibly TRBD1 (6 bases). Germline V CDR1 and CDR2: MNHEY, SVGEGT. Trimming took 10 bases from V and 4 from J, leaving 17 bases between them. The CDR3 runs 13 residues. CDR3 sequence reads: CATVTRTVYEQYF. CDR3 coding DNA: TGTGCCACCGTCACGCGGACAGTTTACGAGCAGTACTTC.

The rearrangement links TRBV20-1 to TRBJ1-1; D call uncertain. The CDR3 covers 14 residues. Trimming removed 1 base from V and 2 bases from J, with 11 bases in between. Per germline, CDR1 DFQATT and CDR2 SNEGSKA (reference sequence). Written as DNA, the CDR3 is TGCAGTGCTAGAGTTCCGGGGATAAACACTGAAGCTTTCTTT. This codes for CSARVPGINTEAFF.

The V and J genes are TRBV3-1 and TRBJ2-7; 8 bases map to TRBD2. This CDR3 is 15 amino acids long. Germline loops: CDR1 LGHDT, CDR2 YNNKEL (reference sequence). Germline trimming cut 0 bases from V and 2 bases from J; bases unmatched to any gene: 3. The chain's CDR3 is CASSQDKLAAYEQYF. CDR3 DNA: TGTGCCAGCAGCCAAGATAAACTAGCGGCCTACGAGCAGTACTTC.

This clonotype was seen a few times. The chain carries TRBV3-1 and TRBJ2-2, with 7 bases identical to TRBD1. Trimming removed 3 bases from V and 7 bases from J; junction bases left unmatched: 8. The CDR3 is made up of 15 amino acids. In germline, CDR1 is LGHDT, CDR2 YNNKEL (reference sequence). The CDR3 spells CASSHGTDFSGELFF. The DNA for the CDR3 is TGTGCCAGCAGCCACGGGACAGACTTTAGCGGGGAGCTGTTTTTT.

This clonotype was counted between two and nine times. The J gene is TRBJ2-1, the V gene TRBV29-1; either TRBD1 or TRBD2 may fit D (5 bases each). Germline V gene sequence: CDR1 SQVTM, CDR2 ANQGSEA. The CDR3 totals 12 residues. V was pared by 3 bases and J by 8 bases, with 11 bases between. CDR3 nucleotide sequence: TGCAGCGTTGATTCCGGGACCGATGAGCAGTTCTTC. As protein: CSVDSGTDEQFF.

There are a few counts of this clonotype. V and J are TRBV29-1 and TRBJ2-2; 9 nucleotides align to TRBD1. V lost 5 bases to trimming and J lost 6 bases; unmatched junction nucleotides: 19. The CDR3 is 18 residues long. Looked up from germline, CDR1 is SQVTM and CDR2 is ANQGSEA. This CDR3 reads CSVSDRGGRSSVAGELFF. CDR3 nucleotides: TGCAGCGTTTCCGACAGGGGGGGCCGATCCTCCGTGGCCGGGGAGCTGTTTTTT.

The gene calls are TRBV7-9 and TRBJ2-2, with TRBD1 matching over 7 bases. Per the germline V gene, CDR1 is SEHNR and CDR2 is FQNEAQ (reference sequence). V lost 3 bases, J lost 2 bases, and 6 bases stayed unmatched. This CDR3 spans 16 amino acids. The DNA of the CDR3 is TGTGCCAGCAGCTTTGAAGGGGGCCTCAACACCGGGGAGCTGTTTTTT. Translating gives CASSFEGGLNTGELFF.